This T cell receptor beta chain originates from a study of cytomegalovirus exposure and HLA in healthy donors. Points from the study as a whole: Reports indicated that the classifier achieved high specificity and sensitivity in diagnosing cytomegalovirus status. Some TCR beta chains (more than 150 of them) were listed as cytomegalovirus-associated. Generally TCR sequences proved uncommon, though certain public TCRs appeared in numerous donors.

As to this clone: Its antigen is still unknown.

Here immunoSEQ multiplex PCR was the method, and the copy in TCRdb shows in-frame clones only, minus some. The data hold about 400,000 clones, with approximately 90% observed a single time. Looked up from germline, CDR1 is LGHNA and CDR2 is YNFKEQ. The CDR3 spans 15 residues. V lost 6 bases, J lost 6 bases, and 12 bases stayed unmatched. This sequence joins TRBV4-2 and TRBJ2-3; 7 bases align to TRBD2. The sequence derives from a young woman in good health and CMV-seronegative. What was sequenced was PBMCs. CDR3 sequence (DNA): TGTGCCAGCAGAGTGGGGGGGACCAAGGGCGATACGCAGTATTTT. Its protein product is CASRVGGTKGDTQYF.